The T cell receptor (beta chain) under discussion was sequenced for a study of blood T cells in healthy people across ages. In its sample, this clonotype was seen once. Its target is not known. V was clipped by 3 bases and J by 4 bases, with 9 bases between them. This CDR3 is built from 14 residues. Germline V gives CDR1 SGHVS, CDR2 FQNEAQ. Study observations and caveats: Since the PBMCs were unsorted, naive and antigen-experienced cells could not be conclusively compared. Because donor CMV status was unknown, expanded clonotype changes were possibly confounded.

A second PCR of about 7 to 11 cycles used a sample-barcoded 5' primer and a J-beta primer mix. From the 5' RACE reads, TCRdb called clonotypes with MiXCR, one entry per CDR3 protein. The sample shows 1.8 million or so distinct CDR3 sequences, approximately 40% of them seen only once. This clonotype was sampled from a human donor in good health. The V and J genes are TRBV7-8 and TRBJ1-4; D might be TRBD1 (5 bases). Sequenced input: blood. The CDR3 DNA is TGTGCCAGCAGCTTCAGGGATATTAATGAAAAACTGTTTTTT. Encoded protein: CASSFRDINEKLFF.